This TCR beta chain was profiled in a study of naive and memory T cell subsets. Both TRBC1 and TRBC2 were covered by a beta constant-region primer of two equimolar oligonucleotides. MiXCR was run by TCRdb on the UMI-ligation and nested PCR reads, yielding one entry per CDR3 protein. This sample has some 100,000 distinct CDR3 sequences, with about 6.5% found just once. There are many counts of this clonotype. Its antigen is currently unknown. Points from the study as a whole: Activation and differentiation may alter RNA-based TCR counts.

Separate alpha and beta amplification began at the second PCR step. The CDR3 is made up of 15 amino acids. Germline trimming cut 7 bases from V and 1 base from J; bases unmatched to any gene: 8. The germline V gene encodes CDR1 DFQATT and CDR2 SNEGSKA (reference sequence). The specimen was central memory CD4+ T cells from blood. The chain couples TRBV20-1 to TRBJ2-3; 10 bases match TRBD2. The sequence derives from a human donor in good health. CDR3 loop: CSVDSGGKGTDTQYF. DNA of the CDR3: TGCAGTGTCGATAGCGGGGGGAAGGGCACAGATACGCAGTATTTT.